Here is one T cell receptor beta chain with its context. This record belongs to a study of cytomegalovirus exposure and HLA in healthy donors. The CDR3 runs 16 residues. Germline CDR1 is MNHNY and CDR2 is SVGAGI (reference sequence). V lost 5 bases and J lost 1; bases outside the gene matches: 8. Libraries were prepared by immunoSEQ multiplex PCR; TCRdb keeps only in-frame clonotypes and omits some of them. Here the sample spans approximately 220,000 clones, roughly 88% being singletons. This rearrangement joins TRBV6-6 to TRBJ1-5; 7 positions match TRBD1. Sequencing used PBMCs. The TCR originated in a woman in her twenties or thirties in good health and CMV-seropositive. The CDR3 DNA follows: TGTGCCAGCAGTCCGCCGCGACAGGGAAGCAATCAGCCCCAGCATTTT. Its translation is CASSPPRQGSNQPQHF.